These 17 T cell receptor beta chains originate from one sample sequenced in a study of blood T cell repertoires in COVID-19. Clones were sequenced by immunoSEQ multiplex PCR, and TCRdb holds only the in-frame ones, with some missing. The sample carries about 64,000 clones, around 85% recorded once. The material sequenced was peripheral blood. These receptors were collected from a human donor in a cohort sampled during active COVID-19.

The chain combines TRBV7-2 with TRBJ1-4, with 9 positions matching TRBD1. With 1 base clipped from V and 4 bases from J, the junction kept 4 bases outside the gene matches. The CDR3 is 16 amino acids. Germline values: CDR1 SGHTA, CDR2 FQGNSA. CDR3 DNA: TGTGCCAGCAGCTTAGTTGGGGGACAGGGTAATGAAAAACTGTTTTTT. It yields the protein CASSLVGGQGNEKLFF.

The gene calls are TRBV2 and TRBJ2-3; TRBD1 matches 9 bases. The ends lost 6 bases at V and 3 bases at J; junction bases unmatched: 7. CDR1 is SNHLY, CDR2 FYNNEI, per germline. The CDR3 runs to 15 residues. CDR3 DNA: TGTGCCAGCAGCCGGGACAGGGTTGAGACAGATACGCAGTATTTT. Residues: CASSRDRVETDTQYF.

This sequence joins TRBV7-2 and TRBJ2-5; D is unclear. The CDR3 contains 14 residues. V was pared by 1 base and J by 5 bases, with 11 bases between. Germline CDR1 SGHTA, CDR2 FQGNSA. Here the CDR3 reads CASSLGPSAETQYF. The DNA of the CDR3 is TGTGCCAGCAGCTTAGGTCCGAGCGCGGAGACCCAGTACTTC. Complete variable domain (other parts from reference TRBV7-2 and TRBJ2-5): GAGVSQSPSNKVTEKGKDVELRCDPISGHTALYWYRQSLGQGLEFLIYFQGNSAPDKSGLPSDRFSAERTGGSVSTLTIQRTQQEDSAVYLCASSLGPSAETQYFGPGTRLLVL.

The chain recombines TRBV7-2 with TRBJ2-3; 7 positions agree with TRBD2. Losses at the gene ends were 6 bases for V and 1 base for J; bases not matched to a gene: 10. Germline V lookup: CDR1 SGHTA, CDR2 FQGNSA. CDR3 length: 16 amino acids. In DNA form, the CDR3 reads TGTGCCAGCAGATTTAGGGAGGGGCCCGGCACAGATACGCAGTATTTT. Translated: CASRFREGPGTDTQYF.

This clone turned up a few times. The chain carries TRBV24-1 and TRBJ2-5, with 10 bases matching TRBD1. The V segment lost 4 bases and the J segment 5 bases; nucleotides outside the gene matches: 6. CDR3 length: 15 amino acids. Germline-derived CDR1 and CDR2 are KGHDR and SFDVKD. The chain's CDR3 is CATSESGTGDETQYF. The CDR3 nucleotides are TGTGCCACCAGTGAATCCGGGACAGGGGATGAGACCCAGTACTTC.

The V and J genes are TRBV10-2 and TRBJ2-3; 12 nucleotides agree with TRBD2. Per germline, CDR1 WSHSY and CDR2 SAAADI. This CDR3 region has 15 residues. The junction had 3 bases not matched to a gene; V was cut back by 4 bases and J by 4 bases. DNA of the CDR3: TGCGCCAGCAGTGGACTAGCGGGAGACCCAGATACGCAGTATTTT. Translation gives CASSGLAGDPDTQYF.

V gene TRBV19 combines with J gene TRBJ2-1; TRBD1 agrees at 7 bases. Trimming cost V 5 bases and J 4 bases; bases outside gene matches: 11. Germline assignment: CDR1 LNHDA and CDR2 SQIVND (reference sequence). CDR3 length equals 16 residues. The CDR3 region has the DNA TGTGCCAGTAGTGTCCTGGGGCAGGGGGTTTACAATGAGCAGTTCTTC. Amino acids: CASSVLGQGVYNEQFF.

This chain uses TRBV23-1 with TRBJ2-3; D unresolved. TRBV23-1 has ORF status, its function being uncertain. Trimming removed 2 bases from V and 1 base from J, with 7 bases in between. The CDR3 spans 14 residues. The CDR3 DNA sequence: TGCGCCAGCAGTCAAGGTTTAGGCACAGATACGCAGTATTTT. This encodes CASSQGLGTDTQYF.

The chain recombines TRBV9 with TRBJ2-3; 11 bases map to TRBD1. The CDR3 runs 16 residues. Germline assignment: CDR1 SGDLS and CDR2 YYNGEE. Unmatched junction bases numbered 8, after V lost 3 bases and J lost 5 bases. CDR3 residues: CASSGPGQGAKDTQYF. The CDR3 region has the DNA TGTGCCAGCAGCGGTCCCGGACAGGGGGCGAAAGATACGCAGTATTTT.

The CDR3 region is CSVEDPTGGYAYEQYF. CDR3 bases: TGCAGCGTTGAAGATCCCACGGGAGGGTACGCCTACGAGCAGTACTTC. V and J are TRBV29-1 and TRBJ2-7, with 8 bases matching TRBD2. The CDR3 sequence is 16 residues long. From germline, CDR1 is SQVTM and CDR2 ANQGSEA. The trim removed 0 bases at V and 2 bases at J, leaving 9 bases unmatched.

The chain combines TRBV30 with TRBJ2-5; 11 bases map to TRBD2. V dropped 4 bases and J dropped 4; count of bases not matched to a gene: 5. The CDR3 is made up of 14 amino acids. Germline assignment: CDR1 GTSNPN and CDR2 SVGIG (reference sequence). The CDR3 DNA reads as TGTGCCTGGAAGCGACTAGCGGGATCAGAGACCCAGTACTTC. It translates to CAWKRLAGSETQYF.

CDR3: CASSLVLRYEQYF. The CDR3 DNA reads as TGTGCCAGCAGCTTAGTCCTGAGGTACGAGCAGTACTTC. This sequence joins TRBV11-2 and TRBJ2-7, with no clear D. V was shortened by 1 base and J by 4 bases, with 8 bases between the two germline ends. The CDR3 totals 13 residues. The V gene's germline CDR1 is SGHAT and CDR2 FQNNGV.

The chain combines TRBV5-6 with TRBJ2-2, with 8 bases that match TRBD2. Germline V gene sequence: CDR1 SGHDT, CDR2 YYEEEE. The CDR3 has 15 residues. V lost 2 bases, J lost 4 bases, and 4 bases stayed unmatched. CDR3 protein: CASSFGSGGTGELFF. As DNA, the CDR3 is TGTGCCAGCAGCTTCGGCAGCGGGGGCACCGGGGAGCTGTTTTTT.

The chain carries TRBV4-3 and TRBJ2-1; D possibly corresponds to TRBD2 (7 bases). Trimming removed 0 bases from V and 7 bases from J, with 19 bases in between. The CDR3 extends over 17 amino acids. CDR1 is LGHNA, CDR2 YSLEER, per germline. This CDR3 reads CASSQDLVGGLINEQFF. In DNA, the CDR3 is TGCGCCAGCAGCCAAGATCTGGTCGGGGGGCTGATAAATGAGCAGTTCTTC.

This clone turned up a few times. V usage is TRBV5-4 and J usage is TRBJ1-1; no clear D gene. Germline V lookup: CDR1 SGHNT, CDR2 YYREEE (reference sequence). Trimming took off 4 bases at V and 2 bases at J, with 6 bases between the two ends. This CDR3 is 12 amino acids long. CDR3 region: CASSLLNTEAFF. In nucleotides, the CDR3 is TGTGCCAGCAGCCTACTAAACACTGAAGCTTTCTTT.

This rearrangement joins TRBV3-1 (or the pseudogene TRBV3-2) to TRBJ1-2; weak D call: TRBD1 (5 bases). Germline CDR1 is LGHDT and CDR2 is YNNKEL (reference sequence). The CDR3 extends over 13 amino acids. V lost 0 bases, J lost 9 bases, and 11 bases lay in between. CDR3: CASSQEFKGSYTF. The CDR3 DNA is TGTGCCAGCAGCCAAGAGTTCAAGGGGAGCTACACCTTC.

The chain combines TRBV19 with TRBJ2-3; 10 bases align to TRBD2. Per the germline V gene, CDR1 is LNHDA and CDR2 is SQIVND (reference sequence). The ends lost 10 bases at V and 6 bases at J; junction bases unmatched: 13. The CDR3 has 15 amino acids. The CDR3 protein is CATQPAGGPSDTQYF. DNA of the CDR3: TGTGCCACCCAACCAGCGGGAGGGCCCTCGGATACGCAGTATTTT.